The 8 T cell receptor beta chains below were found in one sample sequenced in a study of beta chain features in type 1 diabetes (dated by TCRdb to 2017 to 2018). The library was produced with the immunoSEQ multiplex PCR assay. The entire isolated RNA was reverse transcribed using the High Capacity cDNA Reverse Transcription Kit, and thus expressed TCRB transcripts were sequenced. TCRdb mirrors the immuneACCESS table, restricted to in-frame sequences. Some clones are absent from its copies; in checked studies, under half trace to an unresolved V gene, and the reason for the others is unknown. The sample table records 400,000 to 500,000 clones; about 15% of these occur just once. Together, the top ten hold 0.03% to 0.04% of the sample. The specimen sequenced was naive CD4+ T cells from blood. What this sample's cell subset or site label stands for: true naive CD4+ T cells. The receptors here all came from a man between 25 and 39 years old in good health.

V is TRBV7-9 and J is TRBJ1-1, with TRBD1 as a possible D gene (6 bases). The CDR3 is 16 amino acids. CDR1 and CDR2 from the germline V gene are SEHNR and FQNEAQ (reference sequence). The V gene lost 11 bases and the J gene lost 0 bases, with 22 bases spanning the gap. DNA of the CDR3: TGTGCCGGGACACAACAGGGTCGGCCTATGAACACTGAAGCTTTCTTT. The encoded protein is CAGTQQGRPMNTEAFF.

This clone was observed a handful of times. V is TRBV6-5 and J is TRBJ2-1, with 7 positions matching TRBD1. The CDR3 consists of 13 residues. Germline lookup yields CDR1 MNHEY and CDR2 SVGAGI. J lost 8 bases, V lost 7 bases, and 8 bases had no gene match. CDR3 DNA sequence: TGTGCCAGCAAAGTGGGGACAGCCGATGAGCAGTTCTTC. The encoded protein is CASKVGTADEQFF.

In this sample, this clone turned up a few times. V gene TRBV5-1 combines with J gene TRBJ2-3; possible D gene TRBD1, 6 bases. CDR1 is SGHRS and CDR2 is YFSETQ in the germline V gene. The CDR3 sequence is 15 residues long. The V and J ends lost 7 bases and 0 bases respectively, with 15 bases between them. The CDR3 sequence: CASSEGTPSTDTQYF. As DNA, the CDR3 is TGCGCCAGCTCCGAGGGGACACCTAGCACAGATACGCAGTATTTT.

The rearrangement uses TRBV27 and TRBJ2-3; TRBD2 might be the D (6 bases). Germline values: CDR1 MNHEY, CDR2 SMNVEV (reference sequence). The CDR3 covers 16 residues. Trimming took 3 bases from V and 4 from J, leaving 17 bases between them. CDR3 nucleotides: TGTGCCAGCAGTTTGTTTGCGGGGTACGGGGCAGATACGCAGTATTTT. Protein: CASSLFAGYGADTQYF.

This clone occurred a few times. A junction end diverges from the germline sequence, so it may reflect a read error. The chain couples TRBV7-9 to TRBJ1-2; a possible D gene is TRBD1 (6 bases). This CDR3 is built from 16 residues. Germline loops: CDR1 SEHNR, CDR2 FQNEAQ (reference sequence). The CDR3 bases are TGTGCCAGCAGCCGCGTCCTGACCGGGACACTCTATGGCTTCACCTTC. This codes for CASSRVLTGTLYGFTF. The entire variable domain, with the rest obtained from reference TRBV7-9 and TRBJ1-2, is as follows: DTGVSQNPRHKITKRGQNVTFRCDPISEHNRLYWYRQTLGQGPEFLTYFQNEAQLEKSRLLSDRFSAERPKGSFSTLEIQRTEQGDSAMYLCASSRVLTGTLYGFTFGSGTRLTVV.

This clone occurred a few times. The chain employs TRBV9 and TRBJ2-1, with 8 nucleotides matching TRBD2. CDR1 and CDR2 (germline): SGDLS, YYNGEE. The CDR3 loop spans 17 amino acids. After removal of 3 bases from V and 4 bases from J, the junction contained 12 bases not matched to a gene. Here the CDR3 DNA reads TGTGCCAGCAGCGGCCGGACTAGCCGTCTTTATTACAATGAGCAGTTCTTC. Its translation: CASSGRTSRLYYNEQFF.

This clone was counted only a few times. This chain joins TRBV27 and TRBJ1-6; D not certain. Germline-derived CDR1 and CDR2 are MNHEY and SMNVEV (reference sequence). V was cut by 5 bases and J by 13 bases, with 15 bases left in between. The CDR3 consists of 13 residues. Here the CDR3 reads CASSPSDLEPLHF. CDR3 in DNA: TGTGCCAGCAGTCCTTCCGATTTGGAGCCCCTCCACTTT.

This clone was observed a handful of times. This chain joins TRBV6-1 and TRBJ2-5, with 7 bases fitting TRBD1. V gave up 5 bases and J gave up 4 bases; unmatched junction bases: 4. Germline-derived CDR1 and CDR2 are MNHNS and SASEGT. The CDR3 totals 13 residues. CDR3 region: CASSSGQVETQYF. The CDR3 region has the DNA TGTGCCAGCAGTAGTGGACAGGTAGAGACCCAGTACTTC.